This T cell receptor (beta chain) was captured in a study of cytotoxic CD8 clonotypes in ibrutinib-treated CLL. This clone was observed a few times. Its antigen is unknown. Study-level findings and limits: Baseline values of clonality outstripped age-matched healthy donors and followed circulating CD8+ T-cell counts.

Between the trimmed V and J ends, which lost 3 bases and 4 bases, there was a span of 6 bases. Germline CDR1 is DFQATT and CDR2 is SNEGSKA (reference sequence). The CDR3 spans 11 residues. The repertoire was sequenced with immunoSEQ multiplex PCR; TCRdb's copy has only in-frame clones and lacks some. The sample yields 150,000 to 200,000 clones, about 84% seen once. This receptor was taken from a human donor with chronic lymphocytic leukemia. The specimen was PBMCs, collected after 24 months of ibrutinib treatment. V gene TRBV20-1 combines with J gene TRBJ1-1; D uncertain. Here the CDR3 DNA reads TGCAGTGCTAGTGAGGGCACTGAAGCTTTCTTT. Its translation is CSASEGTEAFF.